The 3 T cell receptor beta chains given below trace back to one sample, sequenced in a study of shared clonotypes between healthy human individuals. Assay used: immunoSEQ multiplex PCR; TCRdb lists only in-frame clones, some missing. Among around 2.5 million clones listed, under 95% were seen once. Material for sequencing was naive CD4+ T cells from PBMCs. The sample's subset: CD45RA+ positively selected. These receptors came from a man between 18 and 29 years old in good health. Some clones in this sample may be carry-over from other donors' samples.

The chain combines TRBV11-2 with TRBJ2-1; D possibly corresponds to TRBD2 (5 bases). Trimming stripped 1 base from V and 9 bases from J, with 16 bases between. Germline assignment: CDR1 SGHAT and CDR2 FQNNGV. The CDR3 runs 15 residues. CDR3 residues: CASSLGRERESEQFF. CDR3 coding DNA: TGTGCCAGCAGCTTAGGAAGGGAGAGGGAATCTGAGCAGTTCTTC. Filled out from reference TRBV11-2 and TRBJ2-1, the complete variable domain reads EAGVAQSPRYKIIEKRQSVAFWCNPISGHATLYWYQQILGQGPKLLIQFQNNGVVDDSQLPKDRFSAERLKGVDSTLKIQPAKLEDSAVYLCASSLGRERESEQFFGPGTRLTVL.

This sequence joins TRBV5-4 and TRBJ2-1, with TRBD2 identical over 10 bases. Germline V gene lookup returns CDR1 SGHNT and CDR2 YYREEE (reference sequence). The CDR3 covers 15 residues. V trimming: 5 bases; J trimming: 5 bases; junction bases outside the gene matches: 7. The CDR3 coding sequence is TGTGCCAGCAGATACGGACTAGCGGCAAACAATGAGCAGTTCTTC. Its protein is CASRYGLAANNEQFF. The full variable domain, in which reference TRBV5-4 and TRBJ2-1 provide the parts outside the CDR3, is ETGVTQSPTHLIKTRGQQVTLRCSSQSGHNTVSWYQQALGQGPQFIFQYYREEENGRGNFPPRFSGLQFPNYSSELNVNALELDDSALYLCASRYGLAANNEQFFGPGTRLTVL.

Notes on this clone: Within the sample, other DNA sequences also encode this same CDR3. The rearrangement joins TRBV7-9 to TRBJ2-3; D unclear. The V and J ends lost 5 bases and 3 bases respectively, with 3 bases between them. CDR3 size: 11 residues. The germline V gene has CDR1 SEHNR and CDR2 FQNEAQ (reference sequence). The CDR3 protein is CASSRTDTQYF. The CDR3, as DNA: TGTGCCAGCAGCCGAACAGATACGCAGTATTTT.